The present entry profiles one T cell receptor beta chain with its context. Its antigen is not known. The record originates from a study of response to subunit inactivated influenza vaccine. Broader study findings: It was suggested by the authors that few new T cells are recruited by each seasonal influenza vaccination.

After removal of 9 bases from V and 7 bases from J, the junction contained 12 bases not matched to a gene. The CDR3 extends over 16 amino acids. TCRdb ran MiXCR on the RT-PCR reads and lists one entry per CDR3 protein. Counted here are roughly 290,000 distinct CDR3 sequences, roughly a fifth occurring once; the ten biggest clones make up 10%. Specimen: PBMCs from blood, collected approximately 20 months after vaccination. The chain is built from TRBV12-3 or TRBV12-4 and TRBJ1-6, with 10 bases lining up with TRBD1. This TCR came from a man in his fifties or sixties who received an inactivated influenza vaccine. The CDR3 DNA reads TGTGCCAGAAGTACATTTCCGGGACAGGGGAATTCACCCCTCCACTTT. Amino acid sequence: CARSTFPGQGNSPLHF.